What follows are 3 T cell receptor beta chains derived from one specimen sequenced in a study of blood T cell repertoires in COVID-19. Some clones are missing from TCRdb's copy, which holds only in-frame ones; the method was immunoSEQ multiplex PCR. The table lists 180,000 or so clones, 65% to 85% of them singletons. The sample comprised peripheral blood. The receptors were sampled from a human donor with acute or convalescent COVID-19. The donor label of this sample is uncertain.

V and J are TRBV6-5 and TRBJ1-1, with unresolved D. CDR1 MNHEY and CDR2 SVGAGI come from the germline V gene. Trimming pared 0 bases from V and 8 bases from J, leaving 13 bases between. The CDR3 is made up of 14 amino acids. CDR3 DNA: TGTGCCAGCAGTTACTCGCGGGGATCCCAAGAAGCTTTCTTT. Translation: CASSYSRGSQEAFF.

This rearrangement joins TRBV6-1 to TRBJ1-2, with TRBD1 matching over 11 bases. CDR3 length equals 19 residues. Unmatched junction bases numbered 11, after V lost 2 bases and J lost 0 bases. The germline V gene has CDR1 MNHNS and CDR2 SASEGT. The CDR3: CASSEIWTGGAKSNYGYTF. The CDR3 nucleotides read TGTGCCAGCAGTGAAATTTGGACAGGGGGCGCGAAATCTAACTATGGCTACACCTTC.

The rearrangement joins TRBV30 to TRBJ2-1, with D possibly matching TRBD2 (6 bases). The CDR3 extends over 13 amino acids. Germline V gene lookup returns CDR1 GTSNPN and CDR2 SVGIG (reference sequence). The V end was cut by 5 bases, the J end by 2 bases, with 10 bases between. CDR3 amino acids: CAWGRGTYNEQFF. The DNA for the CDR3 is TGTGCCTGGGGACGCGGGACCTACAATGAGCAGTTCTTC.